This T cell receptor beta chain stems from a study of T cell changes during pregnancy in multiple sclerosis. Produced via immunoSEQ multiplex PCR; TCRdb's table is partial and in-frame only. This sample has some 30,000 clones, with 80% to 90% found just once. Germline CDR1 SGHDT, CDR2 YYEEEE. With 2 bases removed from V and 1 base from J, the gap between germline ends came to 2 bases. The CDR3 is 12 amino acids. This receptor was taken from a female donor with multiple sclerosis, enrolled in a pregnancy study. Sequencing was performed on CD8+ T cells from peripheral blood mononuclear cells, taken in the second trimester of pregnancy. V gene TRBV5-6 combines with J gene TRBJ2-3; D unresolved. CDR3 in DNA: TGTGCCAGCAGCTTCGGCACAGATACGCAGTATTTT. It codes for CASSFGTDTQYF.